These T cell receptor beta chains were read from a single sample in a study of shared clonotypes between healthy human individuals. Data came from immunoSEQ multiplex PCR; TCRdb stores just in-frame clones and leaves some out. There are about 680,000 clones in the sample; about 91% occur only once, and roughly 22% lies in the top ten. Material: naive CD8+ T cells sorted from blood. Receptors were obtained from a man aged 30 to 39 in good health. Each CDR3 is given with its conserved first and last residue. The D gene is left open where the match is weak. Clone size, where shown, is once, few, many, or a class for clones that have expanded.

V	D	size	J	DNA	CDR3
TRBV7-6	TRBD1	NA	TRBJ2-1	TGTGCCAGCAGTCGATTCGGGACAGGGGAATGGGATGAGCAGTTCTTC	CASSRFGTGEWDEQFF
TRBV6-5	NA	NA	TRBJ1-1	TGTGCCAGCAGTTACTTTCAGGGTGACTATGAAGCTTTCTTT	CASSYFQGDYEAFF
TRBV7-9	NA	NA	TRBJ1-5	TGTGCCAGCTCAGGGGCGGGCAATCAGCCCCAGCATTTT	CASSGAGNQPQHF
TRBV13	NA	NA	TRBJ2-7	TGTGCCAGCAGCTTAGTTAAGTTGGGCCCAGGGGCCACAGGCTACGAGCAGTACTTC	CASSLVKLGPGATGYEQYF
TRBV5-1	NA	NA	TRBJ2-7	TGCGCCAGCAGCCTTGGTAGCCGCTACGAGCAGTACTTC	CASSLGSRYEQYF
TRBV27	NA	NA	TRBJ1-2	TGTGCCAGCAGTTATAGGAACATGGGCCGGGATGGCTACACCTTC	CASSYRNMGRDGYTF
TRBV28	TRBD1	NA	TRBJ1-5	TGTGCCAGCCGGGACAGGGTGTTTCAGCCCCAGCATTTT	CASRDRVFQPQHF
TRBV27	NA	NA	TRBJ2-1	TGTGCCAGCAATTTAATTGGGGGACATGAGCAGTTCTTC	CASNLIGGHEQFF
TRBV4-1	TRBD2	NA	TRBJ2-5	TGCGCCAGCAGCCAGGGGACTAGCGGGATGGCACGAGAGACCCAGTACTTC	CASSQGTSGMARETQYF
TRBV6-5	NA	NA	TRBJ1-4	TGTGCCAGCAGTTACTCGTCGCAGGGAAGAGAAAAACTGTTTTTT	CASSYSSQGREKLFF
TRBV30	TRBD1	NA	TRBJ2-1	TGTGCCTGGGGGACAGACTCCAATGAGCAGTTCTTC	CAWGTDSNEQFF
TRBV7-9	NA	NA	TRBJ1-4	TGTGCCAGCAGTCAGGGACTCGCGGAGGCAAAACTGTTTTTT	CASSQGLAEAKLFF
TRBV27	NA	NA	TRBJ2-7	TGTGCCAGCAGTACGAGCAGGGTGTCCCCATTCCGTACGGGGAGCTCCTACGAGCAGTACTTC	CASSTSRVSPFRTGSSYEQYF
TRBV11-2	NA	NA	TRBJ1-5	TGTGCCAGCTTAACCCCAGGGGATGGCAATCAGCCCCAGCATTTT	CASLTPGDGNQPQHF
TRBV11-1	NA	NA	TRBJ2-1	TGTGCCAGCAGCTTAGGGGGCAAAGAAGGACCCCCAGGTGTCAATGAGCAGTTCTTC	CASSLGGKEGPPGVNEQFF
TRBV2	TRBD2	NA	TRBJ2-1	TGTGCCAGCGAGCGGGGGACTAGCGGGCACAATGAGCAGTTCTTC	CASERGTSGHNEQFF
TRBV4-2	NA	NA	TRBJ2-3	TGTGCCAGCAGCCCCACGCGGCGAGGGGACACAGATACGCAGTATTTT	CASSPTRRGDTDTQYF
TRBV9	TRBD1	NA	TRBJ1-5	TGTGCCAGCAGCGCGTGGGACAGGGTGGTCAATCAGCCCCAGCATTTT	CASSAWDRVVNQPQHF
TRBV2	TRBD1	NA	TRBJ2-3	TGTGCCAGCAGTCAAGACAGGGTATTGGCTAGAGGGACAGATACGCAGTATTTT	CASSQDRVLARGTDTQYF
TRBV4-1	NA	NA	TRBJ2-3	TGCGCCAGCAGCCAAGGCGAAGTCCGGGGAGATACGCAGTATTTT	CASSQGEVRGDTQYF
TRBV29-1	NA	once	TRBJ2-2	TGCAGCGTTGAAGCGCAAAATGACGGGGAGCTGTTTTTT	CSVEAQNDGELFF
TRBV7-9	TRBD2	once	TRBJ2-3	TGTGCCAGCAGTTTCCAGCGGGAGTCAGTCACAGATACGCAGTATTTT	CASSFQRESVTDTQYF
TRBV5-1	NA	NA	TRBJ2-7	TGCGCCAGCAGCTCGGATACGATGGCATATCCTATCGAGCAGTACTTC	CASSSDTMAYPIEQYF
TRBV5-6	NA	NA	TRBJ2-1	TGTGCCAGCAGCTGGTGGAACAGGGAGCCCTACAATGAGCAGTTCTTC	CASSWWNREPYNEQFF
TRBV13	TRBD2	NA	TRBJ2-7	TGTGCCAGCAGCTCCGGGGAGGGCAATTCAAACGAGCAGTACTTC	CASSSGEGNSNEQYF
TRBV7-9	NA	few	TRBJ2-7	TGTGCCAGCAGCCTCGTGACGGGTCCCGCAGCCCAATACGAGCAGTACTTC	CASSLVTGPAAQYEQYF
TRBV4-1	NA	NA	TRBJ2-7	TGCGCCAGCAGCCCTCAGGGTCTCTCCTACGAGCAGTACTTC	CASSPQGLSYEQYF
TRBV27	TRBD1	NA	TRBJ2-5	TGTGCCAGCAGTTTAGTCTACAGGGGGCAAGAGACCCAGTACTTC	CASSLVYRGQETQYF
TRBV7-9	NA	NA	TRBJ1-5	TGTGCCAGCAGCTTACGGGTCAATCAGCCCCAGCATTTT	CASSLRVNQPQHF
TRBV6-5	NA	once	TRBJ2-7	TGTGCCAGCAGTTACTCGAGCACAAGAGCCTACGAGCAGTACTTC	CASSYSSTRAYEQYF
TRBV7-2	NA	NA	TRBJ2-7	TGTGCCAGCAGCTTATGGACTTACGAGCAGTACTTC	CASSLWTYEQYF
TRBV9	NA	NA	TRBJ1-1	TGTGCCAGCAGCGAGATGAACACTGAAGCTTTCTTT	CASSEMNTEAFF
TRBV28	NA	NA	TRBJ1-1	TGTGCCAGCAGTTCAAGACGGGGAGTGAACACTGAAGCTTTCTTT	CASSSRRGVNTEAFF
TRBV13	TRBD2	NA	TRBJ2-7	TGTGCCAGCAGCAGCTCTAGCGGGAGGGTTGCGGGTTGGAACGAGCAGTACTTC	CASSSSSGRVAGWNEQYF
TRBV13	NA	NA	TRBJ1-1	TGTGCCAGCAGCCCAAGGCGGGAGGGGATGAACACTGAAGCTTTCTTT	CASSPRREGMNTEAFF
TRBV6-5	NA	NA	TRBJ1-3	TGTGCCACTGTAGGAAACACCATATATTTT	CATVGNTIYF
TRBV28	TRBD1	NA	TRBJ2-3	TGTGCCAGCAGTCCCCGGACAGGGACAGATACGCAGTATTTT	CASSPRTGTDTQYF
TRBV27	NA	NA	TRBJ2-1	TGTGCCAGCAGTCGACGGGAGTGGGCCTACAATGAGCAGTTCTTC	CASSRREWAYNEQFF
TRBV7-9	NA	once	TRBJ2-2	TGTGCCAGCAGCTTACTTACAGTACCCGGGGAGCTGTTTTTT	CASSLLTVPGELFF
TRBV7-8	NA	NA	TRBJ1-4	TGTGCCAGCAGCCCGTTTATGACAGGTCCTACAACTAATGAAAAACTGTTTTTT	CASSPFMTGPTTNEKLFF
TRBV7-2	NA	NA	TRBJ2-3	TGTGCCAGCAGCTTAGCTTACGGGGACTGGAGGGTCACAGATACGCAGTATTTT	CASSLAYGDWRVTDTQYF
TRBV5-4	TRBD1	once	TRBJ1-5	TGTGCCAGCAGCCGACAGGGTGGGAATCAGCCCCAGCATTTT	CASSRQGGNQPQHF
TRBV7-9	TRBD1	NA	TRBJ1-2	TGTGCCAGCAGCCCACGAGAGGGGACAGTCACCAACTATGGCTACACCTTC	CASSPREGTVTNYGYTF
TRBV7-2	TRBD1	NA	TRBJ2-7	TGTGCCAGCAGCTTAGACCAGGGGGCGCGGATCGAGCAGTACTTC	CASSLDQGARIEQYF
TRBV27	NA	NA	TRBJ2-5	TGTGCCAGTCGGCGTCGGGGCAGTCCTTACCAAGAGACCCAGTACTTC	CASRRRGSPYQETQYF
TRBV19	TRBD1	NA	TRBJ2-3	TGTGCCAGTAGTATACGACAGGGGATTGGGACAGATACGCAGTATTTT	CASSIRQGIGTDTQYF
TRBV7-9	TRBD2	NA	TRBJ2-1	TGTGCCAGCAGCCCTAGCGGGGGCTCCTCCTACAATGAGCAGTTCTTC	CASSPSGGSSYNEQFF
TRBV6-5	NA	NA	TRBJ1-5	TGTGCCAGCGGAAACGGAGGGAATCAGCCCCAGCATTTT	CASGNGGNQPQHF
TRBV29-1	TRBD1	NA	TRBJ1-1	TGCAGCGCTTACCGGGACAGGGGTTTTGAAGCTTTCTTT	CSAYRDRGFEAFF
TRBV14	TRBD2	NA	TRBJ2-1	TGTGCCAGCAGCCAAGTTGGGGAAATAGCGGGTCCCTACAATGAGCAGTTCTTC	CASSQVGEIAGPYNEQFF
TRBV13	NA	NA	TRBJ2-7	TGTGCCAGCAGCTTAGAGTCAGACTACGAGCAGTACTTC	CASSLESDYEQYF